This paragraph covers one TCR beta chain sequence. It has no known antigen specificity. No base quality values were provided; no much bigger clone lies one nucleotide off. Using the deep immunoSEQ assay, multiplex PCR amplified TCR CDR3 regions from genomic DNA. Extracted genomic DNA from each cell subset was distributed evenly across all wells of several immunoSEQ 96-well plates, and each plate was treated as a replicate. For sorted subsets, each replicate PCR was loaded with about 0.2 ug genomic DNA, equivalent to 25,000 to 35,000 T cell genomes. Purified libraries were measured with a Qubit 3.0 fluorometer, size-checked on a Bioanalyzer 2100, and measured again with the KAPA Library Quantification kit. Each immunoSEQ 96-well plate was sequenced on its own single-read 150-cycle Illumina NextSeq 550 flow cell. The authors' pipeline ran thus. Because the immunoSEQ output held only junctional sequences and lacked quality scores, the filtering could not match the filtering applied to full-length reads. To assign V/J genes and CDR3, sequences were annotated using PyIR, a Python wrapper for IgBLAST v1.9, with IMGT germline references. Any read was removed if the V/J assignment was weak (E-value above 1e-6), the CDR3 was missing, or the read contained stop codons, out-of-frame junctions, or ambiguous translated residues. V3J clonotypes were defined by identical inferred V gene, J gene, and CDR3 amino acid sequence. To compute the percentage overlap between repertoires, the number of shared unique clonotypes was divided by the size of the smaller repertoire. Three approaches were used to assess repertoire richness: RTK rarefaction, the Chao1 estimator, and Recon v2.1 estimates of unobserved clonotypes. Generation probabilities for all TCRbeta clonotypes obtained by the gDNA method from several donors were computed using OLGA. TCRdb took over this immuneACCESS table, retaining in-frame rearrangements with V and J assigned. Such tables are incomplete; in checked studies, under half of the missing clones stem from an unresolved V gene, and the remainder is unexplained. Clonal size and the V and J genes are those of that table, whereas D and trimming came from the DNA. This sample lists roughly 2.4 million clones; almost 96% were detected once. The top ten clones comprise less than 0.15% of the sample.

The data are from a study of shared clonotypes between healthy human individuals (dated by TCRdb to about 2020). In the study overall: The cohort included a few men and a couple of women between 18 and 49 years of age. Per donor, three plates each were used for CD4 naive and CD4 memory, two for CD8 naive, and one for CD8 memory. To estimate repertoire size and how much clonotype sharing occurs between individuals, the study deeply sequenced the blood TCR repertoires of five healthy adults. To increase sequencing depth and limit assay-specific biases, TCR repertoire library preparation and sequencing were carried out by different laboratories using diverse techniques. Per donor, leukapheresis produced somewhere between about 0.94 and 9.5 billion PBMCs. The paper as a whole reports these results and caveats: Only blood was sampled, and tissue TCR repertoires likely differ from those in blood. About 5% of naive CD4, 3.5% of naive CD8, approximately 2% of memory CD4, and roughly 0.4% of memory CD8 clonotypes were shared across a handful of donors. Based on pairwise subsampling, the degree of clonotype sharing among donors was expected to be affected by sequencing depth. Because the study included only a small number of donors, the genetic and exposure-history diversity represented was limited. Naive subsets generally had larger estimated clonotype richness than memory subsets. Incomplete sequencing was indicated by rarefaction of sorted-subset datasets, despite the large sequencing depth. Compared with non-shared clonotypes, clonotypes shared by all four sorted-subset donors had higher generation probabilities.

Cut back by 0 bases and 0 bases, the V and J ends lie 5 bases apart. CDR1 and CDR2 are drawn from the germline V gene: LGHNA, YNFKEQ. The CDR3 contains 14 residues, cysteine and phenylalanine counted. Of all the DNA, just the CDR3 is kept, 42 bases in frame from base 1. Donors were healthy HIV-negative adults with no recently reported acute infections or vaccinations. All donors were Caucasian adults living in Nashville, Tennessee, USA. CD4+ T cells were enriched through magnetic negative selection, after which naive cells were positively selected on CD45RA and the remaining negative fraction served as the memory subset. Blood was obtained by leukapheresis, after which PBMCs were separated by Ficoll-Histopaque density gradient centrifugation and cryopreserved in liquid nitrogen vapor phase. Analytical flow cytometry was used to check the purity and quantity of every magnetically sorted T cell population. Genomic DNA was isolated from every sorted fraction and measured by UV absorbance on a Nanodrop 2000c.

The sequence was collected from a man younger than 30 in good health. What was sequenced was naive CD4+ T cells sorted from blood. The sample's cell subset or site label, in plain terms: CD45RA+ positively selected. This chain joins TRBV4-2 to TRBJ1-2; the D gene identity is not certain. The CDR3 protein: CASSQEVANYGYTF. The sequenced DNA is TGTGCCAGCAGCCAAGAAGTAGCTAACTATGGCTACACCTTC.